The sequence of this T cell receptor (beta chain) was determined in a study of blood T cell repertoires in COVID-19. Study as a whole: Acute and convalescent COVID-19 samples came from the United States, Italy and Spain.

This CDR3 is built from 13 residues. CDR1 KGHSH and CDR2 LQKENI come from the germline V gene. V was trimmed by 0 bases and J by 4 bases, leaving 4 bases between them. In the authors' methods: Estimation of nucleated cell counts relied on the amplification of reference gene primers. The data were produced by immunoSEQ multiplex PCR, yet TCRdb's version contains in-frame clones alone and is incomplete. V and J calls and clone size come straight from that table; D and trimming were deduced from the DNA. Among 270,000 or so clones listed, 65% to 90% were seen once. The specimen sequenced was peripheral blood. The receptor comes from a human donor in a cohort sampled during active COVID-19. J is TRBJ1-3 and V is TRBV18, with D unresolved. The CDR3 sequence is CASSPPPGNTIYF. CDR3 in DNA: TGTGCCAGCTCACCACCCCCAGGAAACACCATATATTTT.